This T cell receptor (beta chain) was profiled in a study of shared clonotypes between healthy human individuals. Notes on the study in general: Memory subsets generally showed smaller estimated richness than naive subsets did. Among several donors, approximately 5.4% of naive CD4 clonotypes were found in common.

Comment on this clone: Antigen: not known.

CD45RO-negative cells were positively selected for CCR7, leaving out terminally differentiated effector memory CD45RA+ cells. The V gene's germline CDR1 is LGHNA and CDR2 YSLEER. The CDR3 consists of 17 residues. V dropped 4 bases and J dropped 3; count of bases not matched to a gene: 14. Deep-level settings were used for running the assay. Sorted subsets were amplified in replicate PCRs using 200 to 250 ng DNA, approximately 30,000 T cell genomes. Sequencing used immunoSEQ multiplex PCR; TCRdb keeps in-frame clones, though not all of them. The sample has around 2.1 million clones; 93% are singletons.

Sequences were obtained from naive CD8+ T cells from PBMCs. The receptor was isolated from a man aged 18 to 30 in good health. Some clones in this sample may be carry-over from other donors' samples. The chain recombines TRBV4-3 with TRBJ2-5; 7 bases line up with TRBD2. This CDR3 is CASSPFLVGGREETQYF. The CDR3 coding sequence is TGCGCCAGCAGCCCGTTCTTAGTCGGGGGGAGGGAAGAGACCCAGTACTTC.